These 21 T cell receptor beta chains share one sample of origin, sequenced in a study of blood T cells in healthy people across ages. A sample-barcoded 5' primer and a J-beta primer mix were used in a second PCR of roughly 7 to 12 cycles. TCRdb re-derived calls from the 5' RACE reads in MiXCR, one entry per CDR3 protein. The sample has 1.6 million or so distinct CDR3 sequences, roughly 32% seen once; the top ten hold 11%. The specimen was blood. The receptors stem from a woman aged 30 to 39 in good health.

This clonotype occurred many times. V usage is TRBV12-3 or TRBV12-4 and J usage is TRBJ2-1; 8 bases align to TRBD2. V lost 4 bases, J lost 8 bases, and 10 bases stayed unmatched. There are 15 residues in the CDR3. CDR3 bases: TGTGCCAGCAGTTACTCCGGGGGGGCGGGAGATGAGCAGTTCTTC. Amino acid sequence: CASSYSGGAGDEQFF.

This chain joins TRBV2 and TRBJ2-1; D is unclear. V lost 0 bases and J 12 bases, leaving 18 bases between the germline ends. This CDR3 spans 15 amino acids. Per the germline V gene, CDR1 is SNHLY and CDR2 is FYNNEI. The DNA for the CDR3 is TGTGCCAGCAGTGAAGCGCTTCTGGGCTTCTCTGGGCAGTTCTTC. It specifies CASSEALLGFSGQFF. Filled out from reference TRBV2 and TRBJ2-1, the complete variable domain reads EPEVTQTPSHQVTQMGQEVILRCVPISNHLYFYWYRQILGQKVEFLVSFYNNEISEKSEIFDDQFSVERPDGSNFTLKIRSTKLEDSAMYFCASSEALLGFSGQFFGPGTRLTVL.

The chain recombines TRBV20-1 with TRBJ2-1, with D possibly matching TRBD2 (6 bases). Trimming left V 8 bases short and J 4 bases short, with 18 bases between. Germline CDR1 and CDR2: DFQATT and SNEGSKA (reference sequence). CDR3 size: 14 residues. CDR3 protein: CSRLGAGLYNEQFF. CDR3 DNA sequence: TGCAGTCGGCTAGGGGCGGGGTTATACAATGAGCAGTTCTTC.

The J gene is TRBJ2-5, the V gene TRBV5-6; D gene ambiguous. V was shortened by 0 bases and J by 6 bases, with 6 bases between the two germline ends. Germline V gene sequence: CDR1 SGHDT, CDR2 YYEEEE. The CDR3 length is 12 residues. CDR3 loop: CASSLGSKTQYF. The CDR3, as DNA: TGTGCCAGCAGCTTGGGGTCAAAGACCCAGTACTTC.

Comment on this clonotype: A much larger clone lies one base from this, so it may be a read error. The CDR3 bases are TGCAGCGCTGGGACTAGCGGGAGGCGCGGGCAGTACTTC. Protein: CSAGTSGRRGQYF. The chain combines TRBV29-1 with TRBJ2-7; 15 positions match TRBD2. The CDR3 is 13 amino acids. Germline V CDR1 and CDR2: SQVTM, ANQGSEA. Germline trimming cut 7 bases from V and 9 bases from J; bases unmatched to any gene: 7.

This clonotype occurred a few times. V is TRBV6-6 and J is TRBJ2-1; a possible D gene is TRBD2 (7 bases). Germline V gives CDR1 MNHNY, CDR2 SVGAGI (reference sequence). CDR3 length: 14 amino acids. Trimming pared 4 bases from V and 9 bases from J, leaving 16 bases between. DNA of the CDR3: TGTGCCAGCAGTTCGACCGCAGGGGAGGGTGAGCAGTTCTTC. It codes for CASSSTAGEGEQFF.

This clonotype was seen a few times. V usage is TRBV13 and J usage is TRBJ2-3; 12 positions match TRBD1. V was clipped by 5 bases and J by 8 bases; unmatched bases: 11. The CDR3 is 16 residues long. Germline V gene data show CDR1 as PRHDT and CDR2 as FYEKMQ (reference sequence). CDR3 in DNA: TGTGCCAGCAGCGGACAACCGGGACAGGGGGCGGTTACGCAGTATTTT. Translated: CASSGQPGQGAVTQYF.

In its sample, this clonotype was seen a few times. The chain carries TRBV20-1 and TRBJ2-7; D perhaps matches TRBD1 (8 bases). The V gene lost 7 bases and the J gene lost 3 bases, with 13 bases spanning the gap. CDR1 is DFQATT and CDR2 is SNEGSKA in the germline V gene (reference sequence). The CDR3 has 12 residues. The CDR3 DNA sequence: TGCAGTGGAACAGGGGGGGACTACGAGCAGTACTTC. Encoded protein: CSGTGGDYEQYF.

With regard to this clonotype: The junction departs from germline at one end; a sequencing error may be responsible. The chain has TRBV6-2 or TRBV6-3 and TRBJ1-2, with unresolved D. The CDR3 has 10 amino acids. Germline V gene sequence: CDR1 MNHEY, CDR2 SVGEGT. The CDR3 sequence: CASNYQTYTF. The CDR3 DNA is TGTGCCAGCAATTACCAGACCTACACCTTC.

This clonotype was seen a handful of times. The rearrangement links TRBV5-5 to TRBJ2-1; D uncertain. The germline CDR1 and CDR2 sequences are SGHKS and YYEKEE (reference sequence). This CDR3 comprises 13 residues. Trimming stripped 0 bases from V and 4 bases from J, with 5 bases between. CDR3 region: CASSLAFYNEQFF. In DNA form, the CDR3 reads TGTGCCAGCAGCTTGGCCTTTTACAATGAGCAGTTCTTC.

This clonotype was observed a few times. The V gene is TRBV12-3 or TRBV12-4, the J gene TRBJ2-3; D is unresolved. Trimming left V 1 base short and J 2 bases short, with 10 bases between. This CDR3 region has 15 residues. Written as DNA, the CDR3 is TGTGCCAGCAGTTTAGATGCGAAACACACAGATACGCAGTATTTT. Its translation is CASSLDAKHTDTQYF.

This clonotype was picked up a small number of times. The CDR3 is CASSKGSRLAGGRDEQFF. CDR3 sequence (DNA): TGTGCCAGCAGCAAAGGCTCTCGGCTAGCGGGAGGGAGGGATGAGCAGTTCTTC. The rearrangement uses TRBV21-1 and TRBJ2-1; TRBD2, the table's D call, lacks a check against the DNA. TRBV21-1 is classified as a pseudogene. CDR3 length equals 18 residues.

The chain recombines TRBV5-1 with TRBJ2-1, with 7 positions matching TRBD1. Looked up from germline, CDR1 is SGHRS and CDR2 is YFSETQ. This CDR3 comprises 16 residues. With V trimmed by 2 bases and J by 2 bases, 7 bases remained unmatched. CDR3 in DNA: TGCGCCAGCAGCTTTGGTATAGGGGGCCCCTACAATGAGCAGTTCTTC. Protein product: CASSFGIGGPYNEQFF.

This chain connects TRBV3-1 to TRBJ1-4, with D tentatively TRBD1 (6 bases). The CDR3 covers 16 residues. The germline CDR1 and CDR2 sequences are LGHDT and YNNKEL (reference sequence). With 1 base removed from V and 8 bases from J, the gap between germline ends came to 17 bases. DNA for the CDR3: TGTGCCAGCAGCCAAGGTTCACAGGGTTCGCGGGAAAAACTGTTTTTT. It codes for CASSQGSQGSREKLFF.

The rearrangement uses TRBV10-3 and TRBJ1-2, with 8 bases lining up with TRBD1. The germline V gene encodes CDR1 ENHRY and CDR2 SYGVKD. This CDR3 comprises 13 residues. The CDR3, as DNA: TGTGTCTCTACAGGGGGTATGGACTATGGCTACACCTTC. Translation: CVSTGGMDYGYTF.

V usage is TRBV5-1 and J usage is TRBJ2-5; a possible D gene is TRBD1 (5 bases). The ends were cut back, 4 bases at V and 7 bases at J, with 26 bases in the middle. The CDR3 is made up of 17 amino acids. The germline CDR1 and CDR2 sequences are SGHRS and YFSETQ. CDR3 sequence reads: CASSPGRGLTKLGTQYF. The CDR3 DNA sequence: TGCGCCAGCAGCCCCGGAAGGGGCCTAACTAAGTTGGGGACCCAGTACTTC.

This chain connects TRBV5-1 to TRBJ1-4; D might be TRBD1 (6 bases). CDR1 is SGHRS, CDR2 YFSETQ, per germline. Trimming took off 4 bases at V and 4 bases at J, with 11 bases between the two ends. The CDR3 has 14 amino acids. The CDR3 region has the DNA TGCGCCAGCAGCCAGGACAGCCTTAATGAAAAACTGTTTTTT. Its translation: CASSQDSLNEKLFF.

J is TRBJ2-7 and V is TRBV20-1; 8 positions agree with TRBD2. CDR1 DFQATT and CDR2 SNEGSKA come from the germline V gene (reference sequence). The CDR3 is 17 residues long. V shed 2 bases and J 0 bases; nucleotides not matched to a gene: 12. CDR3 nucleotide sequence: TGCAGTGCTAGAATCCAGCGGGAGAAACAGGACTCCTACGAGCAGTACTTC. This translates into CSARIQREKQDSYEQYF.

With respect to this clonotype: One end of the junction fails to match germline, which may point to a read error. The chain combines TRBV29-1 with TRBJ2-3, with 7 nucleotides matching TRBD2. CDR1 is SQVTM and CDR2 is ANQGSEA in the germline V gene. CDR3 size: 13 residues. The CDR3 here is CGVDWGGPDTQYF. CDR3 nucleotides: TGCGGCGTTGACTGGGGGGGACCAGATACGCAGTATTTT.

This clonotype was counted between two and nine times. The rearrangement links TRBV20-1 to TRBJ2-1; tentatively, D is TRBD2 (6 bases). This CDR3 spans 13 amino acids. Germline CDR1 DFQATT, CDR2 SNEGSKA (reference sequence). V lost 2 bases and J lost 10, with 15 bases in between. CDR3 residues: CSARNSGRFEQFF. The CDR3 DNA sequence: TGCAGTGCTAGAAACTCCGGGAGATTCGAGCAGTTCTTC.

This clonotype was picked up a small number of times. The J gene is TRBJ2-1, the V gene TRBV28; D not certain. The CDR3 sequence is 14 residues long. CDR1 and CDR2 (germline): MDHEN, SYDVKM. V was clipped by 6 bases and J by 7 bases, with 16 bases between them. CDR3 nucleotides: TGTGCCAGCAGAATATCCGCTACACTGAATGAGCAGTTCTTC. It is translated as CASRISATLNEQFF.